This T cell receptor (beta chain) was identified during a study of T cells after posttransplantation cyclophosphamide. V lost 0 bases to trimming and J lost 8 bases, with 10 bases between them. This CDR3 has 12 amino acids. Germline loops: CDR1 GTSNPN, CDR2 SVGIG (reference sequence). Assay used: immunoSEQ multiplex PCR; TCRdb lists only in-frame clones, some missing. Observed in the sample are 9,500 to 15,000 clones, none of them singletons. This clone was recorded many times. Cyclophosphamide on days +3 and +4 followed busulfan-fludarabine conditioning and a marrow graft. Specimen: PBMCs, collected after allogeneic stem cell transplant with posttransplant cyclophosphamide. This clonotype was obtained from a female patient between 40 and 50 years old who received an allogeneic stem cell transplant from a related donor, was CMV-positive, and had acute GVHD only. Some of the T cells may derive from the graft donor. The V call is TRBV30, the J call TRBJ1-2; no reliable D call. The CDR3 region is CAWSVAPGGYTF. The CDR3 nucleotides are TGTGCCTGGAGTGTAGCCCCGGGGGGCTACACCTTC.